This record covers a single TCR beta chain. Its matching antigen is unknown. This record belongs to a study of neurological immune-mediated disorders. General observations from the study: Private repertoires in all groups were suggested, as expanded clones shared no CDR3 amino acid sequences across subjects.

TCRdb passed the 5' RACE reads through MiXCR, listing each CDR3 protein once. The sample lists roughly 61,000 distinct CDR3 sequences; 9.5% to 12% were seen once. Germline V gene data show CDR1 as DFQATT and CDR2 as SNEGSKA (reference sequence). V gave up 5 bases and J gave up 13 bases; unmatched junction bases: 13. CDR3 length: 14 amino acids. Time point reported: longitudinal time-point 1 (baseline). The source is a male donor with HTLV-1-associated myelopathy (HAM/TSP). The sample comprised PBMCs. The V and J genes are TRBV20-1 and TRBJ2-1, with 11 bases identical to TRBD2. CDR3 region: CSAQGTSGLCDQFF. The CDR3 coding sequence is TGCAGTGCTCAAGGGACTAGCGGCCTGTGTGATCAGTTCTTC.